The 16 T cell receptor beta chains presented below share a single source sample, sequenced in a study of CD8 T cells in ankylosing spondylitis. Study outcomes and limitations: Eight highly homologous variants made up a TCR beta motif, and this motif appeared characteristic of ankylosing spondylitis blood.

TCRdb processed the 5' RACE reads anew with MiXCR; each CDR3 protein has one entry. This sample has hundreds of thousands of distinct CDR3 sequences, with about 13% found just once. Antigen specificity for these receptors is unknown. Sequencing was done on a sample of blood, either unsorted or a sorted T cell fraction (not recorded which). These receptors were collected from a male donor with ankylosing spondylitis.

There are many counts of this clonotype. V is TRBV5-1 and J is TRBJ2-7; TRBD2 might be the D (6 bases). Trimming stripped 7 bases from V and 11 bases from J, with 16 bases between. Germline CDR1 reads SGHRS; CDR2 reads YFSETQ. There are 11 residues in the CDR3. CDR3 in amino acids: CASPGGGMEYF. The CDR3 bases are TGCGCCAGCCCCGGTGGGGGGATGGAGTACTTC.

This clonotype has only a few counts. V and J are TRBV15 and TRBJ2-1; 8 positions agree with TRBD1. Looked up from germline, CDR1 is LNHNV and CDR2 is YYDKDF (reference sequence). This CDR3 contains 14 residues. The ends lost 1 base at V and 9 bases at J; junction bases unmatched: 5. CDR3 loop: CATSRGGQGGEQFF. CDR3 in DNA: TGTGCCACCAGCAGAGGTGGACAGGGTGGTGAGCAGTTCTTC.

This clonotype was picked up many times. The rearrangement uses TRBV3-1 and TRBJ2-1; 8 nucleotides agree with TRBD2. CDR1 is LGHDT and CDR2 is YNNKEL in the germline V gene (reference sequence). The CDR3 spans 14 residues. V lost 4 bases and J lost 6; bases outside the gene matches: 5. CDR3 in amino acids: CASSPGTSFNEQFF. CDR3 DNA: TGTGCCAGCAGCCCGGGGACTAGTTTCAATGAGCAGTTCTTC.

The chain joins TRBV7-7 to TRBJ2-5; a weak D match, TRBD2 (6 bases). V was pared by 5 bases and J by 2 bases, with 15 bases between. Germline V gene data show CDR1 as SSHAT and CDR2 as FNYEAQ (reference sequence). CDR3 length: 15 amino acids. The CDR3 reads CASSLSLAAQETQYF. The CDR3 DNA sequence: TGTGCCAGCAGCCTCTCTTTAGCGGCTCAAGAGACCCAGTACTTC. The full variable domain, in which reference TRBV7-7 and TRBJ2-5 provide the parts outside the CDR3, is GAGVSQSPRYKVTKRGQDVTLRCDPISSHATLYWYQQALGQGPEFLTYFNYEAQPDKSGLPSDRFSAERPEGSISTLTIQRTEQRDSAMYRCASSLSLAAQETQYFGPGTRLLVL.

Only a few counts were recorded for this clonotype. V gene TRBV5-1 combines with J gene TRBJ2-1; 8 bases match TRBD2. Germline CDR1 SGHRS, CDR2 YFSETQ. The CDR3 contains 18 residues. The trim removed 0 bases at V and 0 bases at J, leaving 8 bases unmatched. The CDR3 bases are TGCGCCAGCAGCTTGGCCACGGGAGGGACGAGCTCCTACAATGAGCAGTTCTTC. Its protein product is CASSLATGGTSSYNEQFF.

This clonotype has just a few counts. This chain links TRBV7-9 with TRBJ2-3; 8 nucleotides align to TRBD1. The CDR3 is 15 residues long. The V gene's germline CDR1 is SEHNR and CDR2 FQNEAQ (reference sequence). Trimming took 5 bases from V and 7 from J; bases not matched to a gene: 11. In DNA, the CDR3 is TGTGCCAGCAGCCTTCCGGGACAGGAAGGAAATACGCAGTATTTT. This gives the protein CASSLPGQEGNTQYF.

V and J are TRBV3-1 and TRBJ2-1; 11 nucleotides align to TRBD2. CDR3 length equals 16 residues. V lost 1 base and J lost 8; bases outside the gene matches: 7. CDR1 and CDR2 (germline): LGHDT, YNNKEL (reference sequence). CDR3: CASSQGLAGGIDEQFF. Written as DNA, the CDR3 is TGTGCCAGCAGCCAAGGGCTAGCGGGAGGTATTGATGAGCAGTTCTTC.

Only a few counts were recorded for this clonotype. The chain couples TRBV15 to TRBJ2-5; TRBD2 might be the D (6 bases). With 0 bases removed from V and 3 bases from J, the gap between germline ends came to 8 bases. The CDR3 length is 14 residues. Germline values: CDR1 LNHNV, CDR2 YYDKDF (reference sequence). CDR3 nucleotides: TGTGCCACCAGCAGAGAGGTAGCGGAAGAGACCCAGTACTTC. Amino acid sequence: CATSREVAEETQYF.

The chain combines TRBV30 with TRBJ2-3; D gene unclear. The germline CDR1 and CDR2 sequences are GTSNPN and SVGIG (reference sequence). V was pared by 0 bases and J by 4 bases, with 11 bases between. This CDR3 comprises 14 residues. The CDR3: CAWSVIIRADTQYF. CDR3 in DNA: TGTGCCTGGAGTGTAATTATAAGGGCAGATACGCAGTATTTT.

This CDR3 is CASSYSSVNNEQFF. The CDR3 DNA reads as TGTGCCAGCAGTTACTCCTCGGTTAACAATGAGCAGTTCTTC. This chain joins TRBV7-2 and TRBJ2-1; no clear D gene. Trimming took 6 bases from V and 5 from J, leaving 14 bases between them. Germline V gene lookup returns CDR1 SGHTA and CDR2 FQGNSA. The CDR3 is made up of 14 amino acids.

The chain couples TRBV20-1 to TRBJ2-7, with 10 bases matching TRBD2. J gave up 4 bases and V 6 bases, and 9 bases lay outside the gene matches. This CDR3 has 14 residues. Germline V gene lookup returns CDR1 DFQATT and CDR2 SNEGSKA (reference sequence). CDR3 loop: CSAPGLADGYEQYF. The CDR3 region has the DNA TGCAGTGCACCCGGACTAGCGGACGGGTACGAGCAGTACTTC.

This clonotype was recorded at least ten times. The chain recombines TRBV5-1 with TRBJ2-3, with D perhaps matching TRBD1 or TRBD2 (5 bases each). Per the germline V gene, CDR1 is SGHRS and CDR2 is YFSETQ. This CDR3 is 13 amino acids long. V was shortened by 3 bases and J by 1 base, with 6 bases between the two germline ends. CDR3 sequence reads: CASSSGRTDTQYF. CDR3 in DNA: TGCGCCAGCAGCTCGGGACGCACAGATACGCAGTATTTT.

The CDR3 protein is CASSDQIGVSNQPQHF. Here the CDR3 DNA reads TGTGCCAGCAGTGATCAGATAGGGGTTTCCAATCAGCCCCAGCATTTT. This chain connects TRBV12-3 or TRBV12-4 to TRBJ1-5, with D possibly matching TRBD1 (5 bases). The CDR3 length is 16 residues. V lost 5 bases and J lost 3, with 17 bases in between.

This clonotype was counted at least ten times. V gene TRBV7-8 combines with J gene TRBJ2-3; 9 bases fit TRBD2. CDR1 is SGHVS, CDR2 FQNEAQ, per germline. The CDR3 consists of 15 residues. The V and J ends lost 5 bases and 1 base, in that order; junction bases with no gene match: 4. In DNA, the CDR3 is TGTGCCAGCAGCCCGCGACTAGCGGGCACAGATACGCAGTATTTT. Translated: CASSPRLAGTDTQYF.

The chain joins TRBV18 to TRBJ2-7; D gene ambiguous. Germline V gene data show CDR1 as KGHSH and CDR2 as LQKENI. This CDR3 is 13 amino acids long. Trimming removed 6 bases at V and 5 bases at J, with 14 bases between. The CDR3 here is CASSQRPVHEQYV. CDR3 nucleotides: TGTGCCAGCTCCCAAAGGCCAGTCCACGAGCAGTACGTC.

The chain uses TRBV15 and TRBJ1-6; the D is unclear. Between the trimmed V and J ends, which lost 4 bases and 10 bases, there was a span of 14 bases. The CDR3 runs to 14 residues. Germline CDR1 is LNHNV and CDR2 is YYDKDF (reference sequence). In DNA form, the CDR3 reads TGTGCCACCAGCACAAGGGCACGTCACTCACCCCTCCACTTT. Its protein is CATSTRARHSPLHF.